The entry below gives a single T cell receptor (beta chain) sequence along with its context. Peripheral blood genomic DNA, not sorted cells or RNA, was the template. The data derive from a study of T cell repertoires in aging, cancer and after chemotherapy. Multiplex touch-down PCR with TRB-A/B primers amplified rearranged V-D-J TRB sequences. One entry per CDR3 protein results from TCRdb running MiXCR on the multiplex PCR reads. The sample records approximately 8,400 distinct CDR3 sequences, about 30% being singletons. This CDR3 comprises 13 residues. Deletions cut 5 bases from V and 5 bases from J, with 12 bases between. Germline CDR1 ENHRY, CDR2 SYGVKD.

This chain uses TRBV10-3 with TRBJ2-5; no definite D call. Sequenced: blood. This sequence was found in a human donor in good health. CDR3 DNA sequence: TGTGCCATCAGTACTGCGGAAGGGGAGACCCAGTACTTC. Protein sequence: CAISTAEGETQYF.